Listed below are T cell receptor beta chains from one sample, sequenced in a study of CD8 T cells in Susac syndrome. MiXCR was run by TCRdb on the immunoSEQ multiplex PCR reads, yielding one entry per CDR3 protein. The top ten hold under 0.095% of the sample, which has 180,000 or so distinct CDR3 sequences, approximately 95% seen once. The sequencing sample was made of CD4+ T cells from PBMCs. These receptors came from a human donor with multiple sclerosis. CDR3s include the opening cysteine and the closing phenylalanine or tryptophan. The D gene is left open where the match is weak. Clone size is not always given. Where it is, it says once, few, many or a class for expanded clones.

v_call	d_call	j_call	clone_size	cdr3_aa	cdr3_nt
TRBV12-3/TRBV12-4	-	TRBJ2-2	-	CASSLAHHTGELFF	TGTGCCAGCAGTTTAGCGCATCACACCGGGGAGCTGTTTTTT
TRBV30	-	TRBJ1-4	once	CAWSRRRTNEKLFF	TGTGCCTGGAGTCGACGGAGAACTAATGAAAAACTGTTTTTT
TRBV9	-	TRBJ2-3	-	CASSVREGTDTQYF	TGTGCCAGCAGCGTCCGCGAGGGCACAGATACGCAGTATTTT
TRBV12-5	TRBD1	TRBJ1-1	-	CASVVDRDTEAFF	TGTGCTAGTGTCGTGGACAGGGACACTGAAGCTTTCTTT
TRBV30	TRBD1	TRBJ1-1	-	CAWVGQGRNTEAFF	TGTGCCTGGGTAGGACAGGGCAGGAACACTGAAGCTTTCTTT
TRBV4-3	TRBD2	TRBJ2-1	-	CASSQPSGGAGEQFF	TGCGCCAGCAGCCAACCTAGCGGGGGGGCCGGTGAGCAGTTCTTC
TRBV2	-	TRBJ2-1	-	CASSAIVVARFF	TGTGCCAGCAGTGCGATAGTGGTAGCGCGGTTCTTC
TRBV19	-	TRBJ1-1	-	CASSILSTGIWPREAFF	TGTGCCAGTAGTATACTCTCAACAGGGATTTGGCCCAGGGAAGCTTTCTTT
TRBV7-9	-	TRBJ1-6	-	CASSGGELSNSPLHF	TGTGCCAGCAGCGGCGGGGAGCTCTCTAATTCACCCCTCCACTTT
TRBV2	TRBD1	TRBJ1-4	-	CASSRTGLREKLFF	TGTGCCAGCAGTCGGACAGGGTTGCGTGAAAAACTGTTTTTT
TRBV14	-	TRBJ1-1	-	CASSQVDQPLRGLTEAFF	TGTGCCAGCAGCCAAGTTGATCAACCTTTGCGGGGGCTCACTGAAGCTTTCTTT
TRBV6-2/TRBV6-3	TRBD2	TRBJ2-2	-	CASRSSGVNTGELFF	TGTGCCAGCAGGTCTAGCGGGGTCAACACCGGGGAGCTGTTTTTT
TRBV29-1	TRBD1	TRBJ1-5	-	CSVGTGGQPQHF	TGCAGCGTTGGGACAGGGGGTCAGCCCCAGCATTTT
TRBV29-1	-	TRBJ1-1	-	CSVEVQGLLAFF	TGCAGCGTTGAAGTCCAGGGTTTGTTGGCTTTCTTT
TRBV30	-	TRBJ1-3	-	CAWRSAPGRTIYF	TGTGCCTGGAGGTCGGCTCCAGGGCGCACCATATATTTT
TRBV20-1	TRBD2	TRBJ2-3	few	CSASLAGGRTDTQYF	TGCAGTGCTAGTCTGGCGGGGGGGCGAACAGATACGCAGTATTTT
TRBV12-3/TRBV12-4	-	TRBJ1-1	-	CASSFNVGEGSTEAFF	TGTGCCAGCAGTTTTAATGTTGGGGAGGGGAGCACTGAAGCTTTCTTT
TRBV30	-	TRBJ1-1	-	CAWNRLSMNTEAFF	TGTGCCTGGAACAGGCTGTCTATGAACACTGAAGCTTTCTTT